This TCR beta chain stems from a study of T cell responses to AZD1222 COVID-19 vaccine. V shed 2 bases and J shed 4 bases, with 5 bases lying between them. CDR1 and CDR2 (germline): MRHNA, SNTAGT. This CDR3 region has 13 residues. This table comes from immunoSEQ multiplex PCR, and its TCRdb copy is limited to in-frame clones, with some not included. The table has roughly 150,000 clones, roughly 87% seen once; the top ten hold 5% to 6.5%. The sample consisted of peripheral blood, taken 28 days after the second AZD1222 dose. This receptor was taken from an adult who received the AZD1222 COVID-19 vaccine. The V call is TRBV6-4, the J call TRBJ2-2; D unresolved. CDR3 bases: TGTGCCAGCAGTGACAGGGCCACCGGGGAGCTGTTTTTT. Translating it yields CASSDRATGELFF.